The source of this T cell receptor beta chain is a study of beta chain features in type 1 diabetes (dated by TCRdb to the late 2010s). With respect to the entire study: Mean age, gender distribution, total cell number and subset yield were not different between patients and healthy donors. A total of 107,917,701 sorted cells were examined across all samples, and RNA yield correlated strongly with the number of cells per subset. The study compared TCRB repertoires of sorted circulating CD4+ T cell subsets between recently diagnosed type 1 diabetes patients and matched healthy donors. Regulatory and stem cell-like memory subsets were isolated from only 8 patients and roughly eight healthy donors, whereas naive and central memory subsets came from all 28 donors. Here is what the overall study found, with its caveats: The naive, central memory and regulatory TCRB repertoires appeared to resemble one another more closely among patients than among healthy donors. HLA sub-analyses involved small numbers of individuals, so any influence of HLA type on TCRB rearrangement remained unresolved. A moderate but significant shortening of TCRB CDR3 length was observed in type 1 diabetes patients in all four CD4+ subsets. Patients with type 1 diabetes made fewer insertions and deleted more nucleotides at VDJ recombination sites, implying thymic rearrangement abnormalities. Shorter templates might be favored by PCR, yet because patient and control samples were amplified and corrected together, any such skew would affect both groups equally. Because cDNA was sequenced instead of genomic DNA, activated cells with high expression could be over-represented, although the groups did not differ in activation or CD3 levels.

Each donor gave one peripheral blood draw, approximately 110 mL on average, collected into heparinised tubes. Using a panel that included CD45RO, CCR7, CD25, CD127, CD95 and CD27, naive, central memory, regulatory and stem cell-like memory CD4+ T cells were sorted on a BD FACSAria II. A purity above 95% was achieved for all sorted populations. PBMCs were separated immediately by Lymphoprep density gradient centrifugation and were stained directly, without being cultured. So that batch effects would be minimized, each experiment stained and sorted samples in pairs, pairing one healthy donor with one patient. V drops 0 bases and J drops 3 bases, leaving 6 bases in between. Per the germline V gene, SGHRS is the CDR1 and YFSETQ is the CDR2. From the cysteine up to the phenylalanine, the CDR3 has a length of 13 residues. Left in the record is the CDR3 DNA by itself, 39 bases read in frame from the first base.

The entire amount of isolated RNA was reverse transcribed using the High Capacity cDNA Reverse Transcription Kit, so the sequenced TCRB transcripts were expressed ones. Naive, central memory and regulatory T cell samples underwent deep immunoSEQ sequencing, averaging about 3.57 million total reads per sample. After sorted cells were lysed in RLT buffer, RNA was extracted with DNase-treated RNeasy Micro or Mini kits, with the choice depending on cell number. Each cell subset was processed on its own to prevent cross-contamination, while patient and healthy donor samples were processed together. The immunoSEQ multiplex PCR was used to amplify TCRB sequences from cDNA, yielding 87-bp fragments that span the CDR3 region. Sequencing of the amplicons was performed on the Illumina HiSeq platform. The original pipeline was this. PCR bias was computationally corrected using synthetic template baselines, reads within Hamming distance 2 were collapsed, and singletons that could not be merged were discarded. By aligning reads against IMGT, V, D and J genes, CDR3 length, and insertions or deletions at six rearrangement sites were assigned. Within each subset, clonotype counts were normalized to sorted cell number, and only after that were true diversity and Gini coefficients computed with the tcR R package. The overlap coefficient, calculated on TCRB nucleotide sequences, was used to quantify repertoire sharing. Out-of-frame TCRB sequences from naive cells were analyzed as a proxy for the pre-selection repertoire. Imported from immuneACCESS, the table was reduced by TCRdb to in-frame sequences with V and J called. These copies leave out some clones; in studies compared against another copy, an unresolved V gene accounts for under half, and the cause of the remainder is not known. The V and J calls and the clone size are those of that table, but D and trimming were determined from the DNA. This sample has 250,000 to 300,000 clones in its table, and about 23% of those were observed once. Approximately 0.011% of the sample is in the top ten clones.

As concerns this clone: This receptor's antigen is unknown. Nothing much larger sits one base from this clone, and base qualities are not available.

The sequenced sample consisted of naive CD4+ T cells from blood. The meaning of the sample's cell subset or site label: true naive CD4+ T cells. This chain joins TRBV5-1 to TRBJ1-2; possibly the D gene is TRBD1, per 5 matching bases. The sequence was obtained from a woman aged 25 to 39 with type 1 diabetes. The CDR3 is CASSLGGDYGYTF. The nucleotide sequence reads TGCGCCAGCAGCTTGGGGGGGGACTATGGCTACACCTTC.